This T cell receptor (beta chain) was captured in a study of T cell responses to AZD1222 COVID-19 vaccine. Findings and limits, study-wide: CD4 TCRs associated with vaccination spanned spike, dominating at 160-218 and 743-854. Repertoire collection took place solely once the T cell response had peaked. Baseline seropositivity characterized only a handful of AZD1222 recipients.

Sequencing was performed with immunoSEQ multiplex PCR; in TCRdb, only in-frame clones are kept and a portion is missing. The sample carries under 45,000 clones, 88% recorded once. Germline CDR1 and CDR2: SGHTA and FQGTGA. V was clipped by 3 bases and J by 7 bases, with 10 bases between them. CDR3 length: 14 amino acids. For this clone: What it binds is not known.

The sequence was collected from an adult who received the MenACWY meningococcal vaccine as a control. Sequencing used peripheral blood, obtained 28 days after the second dose of the MenACWY control vaccine. The chain links TRBV7-3 to TRBJ1-6, with TRBD1 as a possible D gene (5 bases). The CDR3 loop is CASSFRATNSPLHF. The CDR3 nucleotides read TGTGCCAGCAGCTTCAGGGCGACGAATTCACCCCTCCACTTT.